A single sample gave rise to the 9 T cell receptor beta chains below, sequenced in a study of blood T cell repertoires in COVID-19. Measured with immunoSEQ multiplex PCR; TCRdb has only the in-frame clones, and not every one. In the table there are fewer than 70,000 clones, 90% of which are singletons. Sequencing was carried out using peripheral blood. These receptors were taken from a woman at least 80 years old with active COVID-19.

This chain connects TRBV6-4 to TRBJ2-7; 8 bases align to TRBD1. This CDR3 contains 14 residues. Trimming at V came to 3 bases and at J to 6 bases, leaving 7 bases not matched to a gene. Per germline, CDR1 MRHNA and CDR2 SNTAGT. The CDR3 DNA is TGTGCCAGCAGTGAAACGACAGGGGTCAGCGAGCAGTACTTC. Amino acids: CASSETTGVSEQYF.

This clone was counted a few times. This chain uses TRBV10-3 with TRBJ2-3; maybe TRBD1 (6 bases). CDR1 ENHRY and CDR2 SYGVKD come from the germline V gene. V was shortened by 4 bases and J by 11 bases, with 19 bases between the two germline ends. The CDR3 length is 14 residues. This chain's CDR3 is CAISAPRLGARQYF. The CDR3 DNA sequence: TGTGCCATCAGTGCCCCTCGGCTGGGGGCCCGGCAGTATTTT.

The CDR3 protein is CASTLRVGPGRYTF. The CDR3 DNA follows: TGTGCCAGCACCCTTAGGGTGGGGCCAGGCCGCTACACCTTC. V and J are TRBV28 and TRBJ1-2, with a tentative D call TRBD1 (5 bases). V lost 7 bases and J lost 9, with 21 bases in between. The germline CDR1 and CDR2 sequences are MDHEN and SYDVKM. CDR3 length: 14 amino acids.

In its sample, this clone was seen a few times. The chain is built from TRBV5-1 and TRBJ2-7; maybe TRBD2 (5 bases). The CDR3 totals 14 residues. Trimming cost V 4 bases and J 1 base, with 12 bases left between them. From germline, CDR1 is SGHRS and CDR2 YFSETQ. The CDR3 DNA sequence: TGCGCCAGCAGCCCGGACCGCGGGTCCTACGAGCAGTACGTC. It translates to CASSPDRGSYEQYV.

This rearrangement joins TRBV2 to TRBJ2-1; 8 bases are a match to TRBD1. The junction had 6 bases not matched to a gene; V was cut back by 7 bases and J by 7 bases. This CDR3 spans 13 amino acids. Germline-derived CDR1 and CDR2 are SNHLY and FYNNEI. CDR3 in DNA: TGTGCCAGCACCCCGGACAGGGAGAATGAGCAGTTCTTC. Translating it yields CASTPDRENEQFF.

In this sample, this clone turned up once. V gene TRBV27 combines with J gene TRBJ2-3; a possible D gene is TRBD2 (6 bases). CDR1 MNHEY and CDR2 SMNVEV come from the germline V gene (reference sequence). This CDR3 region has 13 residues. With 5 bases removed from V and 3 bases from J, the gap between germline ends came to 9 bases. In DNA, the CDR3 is TGTGCCAGCAGTAATCGGGGGACAGATACGCAGTATTTT. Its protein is CASSNRGTDTQYF.

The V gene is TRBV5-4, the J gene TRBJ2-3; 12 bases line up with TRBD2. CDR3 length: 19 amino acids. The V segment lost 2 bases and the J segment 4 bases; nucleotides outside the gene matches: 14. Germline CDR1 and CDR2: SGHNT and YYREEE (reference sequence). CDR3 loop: CASSLGASGGAGRADTQYF. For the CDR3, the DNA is TGTGCCAGCAGCTTAGGGGCTAGCGGGGGGGCCGGTCGTGCAGATACGCAGTATTTT.

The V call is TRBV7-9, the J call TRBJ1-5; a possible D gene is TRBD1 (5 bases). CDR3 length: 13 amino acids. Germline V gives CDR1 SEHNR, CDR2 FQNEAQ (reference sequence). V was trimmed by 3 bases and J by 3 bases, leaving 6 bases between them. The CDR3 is CASSLTANQPQHF. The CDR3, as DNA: TGTGCCAGCAGCTTGACAGCCAATCAGCCCCAGCATTTT.

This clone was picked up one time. The CDR3, as DNA: TGTGCCAGCTCACCACCGAACAGGGGGATCTCGAACACCGGGGAGCTGTTTTTT. Translating gives CASSPPNRGISNTGELFF. The gene calls are TRBV18 and TRBJ2-2; 8 bases align to TRBD1. Germline V gene data show CDR1 as KGHSH and CDR2 as LQKENI. V was clipped by 0 bases and J by 0 bases; unmatched bases: 6. The CDR3 has 18 amino acids.